The clone carrying this T cell receptor beta chain showed up just a few times. What it recognizes is unknown. A modified ARM-PCR protocol with three rounds of nested PCR amplified TCRbeta. MiXCR, run by TCRdb on the multiplex PCR reads, gives a single entry per CDR3 protein. The sample has 100,000 or so distinct CDR3 sequences, about 62% seen once. RNA was extracted from bulk tissue without any cell sorting. More than 3 cm separated this lung sample from the edge of the tumor. The data stem from a study of tumor and adjacent non-tumor tissue in lung cancer. Overall study context: Stage I to III disease affected about nine men and roughly 5 women aged roughly 30 to 80.

Study results and caveats: Significantly higher TCR diversity was found in tumor than normal lung.

Trimming removed 2 bases at V and 3 bases at J, with 7 bases between. In germline, CDR1 is SGHAT, CDR2 FQDESV (reference sequence). CDR3 length: 14 amino acids. Sequenced input: distant non-tumor lung tissue. The TCR was taken from a man aged 25-40 years with non-small cell lung cancer. The V and J genes are TRBV11-1 and TRBJ2-2, with no clear D. As DNA, the CDR3 is TGTGCCAGCAGCTTACGTATGGACACCGGGGAGCTGTTTTTT. As protein: CASSLRMDTGELFF.